These T cell receptor beta chains were read from a single sample in a study of OX40 agonist ivuxolimab in advanced cancers. This table comes from immunoSEQ multiplex PCR, and its TCRdb copy is limited to in-frame clones, with some not included. Of over 55,000 clones listed, approximately 80% are singletons. The sequenced sample was CD4+ or CD8+ T cells sorted from blood, obtained in a trial of the OX40 agonist ivuxolimab. These receptors all come from an adult with an advanced solid tumor such as melanoma, head and neck, liver or kidney cancer. CDR3s include the opening cysteine and the closing phenylalanine or tryptophan. The listing skips clone size in some rows; elsewhere it reads once, few, many or a size class.

CATHQGQAEQYF	12	TRBV28	NA	TRBJ2-7
CASSQVGGDYGYTF	14	TRBV4-2	few	TRBJ1-2
CASSPTPLYNSPLHF	15	TRBV18	few	TRBJ1-6
CASSSTGTSGTNEQFF	16	TRBV11-2	NA	TRBJ2-1
CASSEFGNRGAPPEAFF	17	TRBV6-1	NA	TRBJ1-1
CASSSTSVIDEQFF	14	TRBV6-6	once	TRBJ2-1
CASSGTGGSNQPQHF	15	TRBV2	NA	TRBJ1-5
CASSLGQGEDLSYNSPLHF	19	TRBV7-9	once	TRBJ1-6
CASSQDLGGSADTQYF	16	TRBV4-3	NA	TRBJ2-3
CASSPEGNSPLHF	13	TRBV9	once	TRBJ1-6
CASKEGPRGSVTDTQYF	17	TRBV19	NA	TRBJ2-3
CASSSPPGWGDTQYF	15	TRBV5-4	few	TRBJ2-3
CASSQDLAGGSYEQYF	16	TRBV4-3	NA	TRBJ2-7
CASSLGQSNSPLHF	14	TRBV13	NA	TRBJ1-6
CAISDSEYNSPLHF	14	TRBV10-3	NA	TRBJ1-6
CASSLLAAGYTF	12	TRBV13	NA	TRBJ1-2
CASSQIPGSPETQYF	15	TRBV4-1	NA	TRBJ2-5